The T cell receptor (beta chain) described here comes from a study of metastatic and nonmetastatic thyroid tumors. Study-wide context: Repertoire comparison spanned blood and tumor or nodule tissue of malignant and benign thyroid patients.

The CDR3 has 13 amino acids. Per the germline V gene, CDR1 is LGHNT and CDR2 is FRNRAP. Trimming cost V 9 bases and J 2 bases, with 14 bases left between them. MiXCR was used by TCRdb to re-call the PCR reads. The profile covers about 39,000 clones, with approximately 15% appearing a single time and approximately 21% taken by the ten largest. Treatment of any kind had been given to no patient before thyroid surgery. This clone has only a few counts. Its antigen is undetermined. Being one base from a much bigger clone, this may be a read error. Other DNA sequences within the sample encode an identical CDR3. Overall study results and limits: Across blood and tumor, TCR beta diversity in malignant thyroid tumors was reportedly significantly higher than in benign nodules.

This chain links TRBV12-5 with TRBJ2-7, with D perhaps given as TRBD1 or TRBD2 (5 bases each). The origin of this receptor is a female donor with papillary thyroid cancer or a benign thyroid nodule (not recorded which). Some clones in this sample may be carry-over from other donors' samples. Sequencing used blood. The CDR3 sequence: CASERDLTYEQYF. CDR3 in DNA: TGTGCTAGCGAACGGGACCTCACCTACGAGCAGTACTTC.